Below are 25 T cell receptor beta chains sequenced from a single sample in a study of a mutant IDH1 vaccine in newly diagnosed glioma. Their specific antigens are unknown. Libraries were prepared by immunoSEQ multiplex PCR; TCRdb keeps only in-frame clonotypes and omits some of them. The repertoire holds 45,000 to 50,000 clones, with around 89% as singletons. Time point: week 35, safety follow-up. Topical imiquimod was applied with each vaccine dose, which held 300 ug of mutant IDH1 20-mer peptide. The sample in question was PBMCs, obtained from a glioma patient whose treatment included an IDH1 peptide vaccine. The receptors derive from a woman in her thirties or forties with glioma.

The DNA for the CDR3 is TGTGCCAGCAGTTGGGGTTGGGACAGTCAAAAAGGGGGCTACACCTTC. Translated, it gives CASSWGWDSQKGGYTF. This chain joins TRBV6-6 and TRBJ1-2, with 7 bases fitting TRBD1. The trim removed 4 bases at V and 8 bases at J, leaving 16 bases unmatched. Germline values: CDR1 MNHNY, CDR2 SVGAGI (reference sequence). The CDR3 is 16 amino acids.

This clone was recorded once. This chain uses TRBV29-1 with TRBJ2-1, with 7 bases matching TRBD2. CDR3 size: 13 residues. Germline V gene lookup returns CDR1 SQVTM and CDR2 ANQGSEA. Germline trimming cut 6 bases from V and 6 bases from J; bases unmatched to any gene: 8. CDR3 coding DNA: TGCAGCGTGGCTTCGACTAGCTTCAATGAGCAGTTCTTC. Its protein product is CSVASTSFNEQFF.

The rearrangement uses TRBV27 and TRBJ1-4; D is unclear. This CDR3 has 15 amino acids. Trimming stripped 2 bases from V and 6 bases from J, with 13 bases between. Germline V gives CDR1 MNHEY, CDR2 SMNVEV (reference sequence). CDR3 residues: CASSLTPALDEKLFF. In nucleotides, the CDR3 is TGTGCCAGCAGTTTAACTCCCGCATTGGATGAAAAACTGTTTTTT.

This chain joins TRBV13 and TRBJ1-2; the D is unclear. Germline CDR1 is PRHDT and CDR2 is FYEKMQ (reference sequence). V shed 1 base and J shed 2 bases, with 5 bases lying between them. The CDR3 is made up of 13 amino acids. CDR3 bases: TGTGCCAGCAGCTTAGAAGGGAACTATGGCTACACCTTC. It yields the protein CASSLEGNYGYTF.

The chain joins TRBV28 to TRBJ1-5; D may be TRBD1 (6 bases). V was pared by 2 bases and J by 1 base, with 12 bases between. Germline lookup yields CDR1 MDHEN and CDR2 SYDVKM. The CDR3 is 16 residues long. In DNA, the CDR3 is TGTGCCAGCAGTTTAAGTGGAGGGGGGAGCAATCAGCCCCAGCATTTT. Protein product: CASSLSGGGSNQPQHF.

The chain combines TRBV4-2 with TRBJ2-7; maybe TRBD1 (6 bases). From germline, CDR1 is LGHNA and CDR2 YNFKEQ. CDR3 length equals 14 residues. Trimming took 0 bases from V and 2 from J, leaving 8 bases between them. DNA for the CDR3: TGTGCCAGCAGCCAAGACAGGGGAGCCTACGAGCAGTACTTC. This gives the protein CASSQDRGAYEQYF.

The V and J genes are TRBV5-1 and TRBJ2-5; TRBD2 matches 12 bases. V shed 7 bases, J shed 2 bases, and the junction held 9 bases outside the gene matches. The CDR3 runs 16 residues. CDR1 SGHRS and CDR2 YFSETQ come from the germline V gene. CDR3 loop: CASALGTSGFQETQYF. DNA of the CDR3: TGCGCCAGCGCCCTGGGGACTAGCGGGTTTCAAGAGACCCAGTACTTC.

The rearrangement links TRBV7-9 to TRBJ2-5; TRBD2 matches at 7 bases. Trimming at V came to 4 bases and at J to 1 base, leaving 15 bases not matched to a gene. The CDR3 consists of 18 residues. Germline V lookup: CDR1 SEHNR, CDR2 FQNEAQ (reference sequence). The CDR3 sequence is CASSSPSIRGVLQETQYF. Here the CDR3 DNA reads TGTGCCAGCAGCTCCCCGTCTATTCGGGGGGTCCTCCAAGAGACCCAGTACTTC.

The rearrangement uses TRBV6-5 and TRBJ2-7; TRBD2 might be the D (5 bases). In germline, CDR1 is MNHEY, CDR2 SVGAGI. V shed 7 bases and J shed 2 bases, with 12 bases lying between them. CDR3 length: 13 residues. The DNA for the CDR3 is TGTGCCAGCAACAATATCGGGGCCTACGAGCAGTACTTC. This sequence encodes CASNNIGAYEQYF.

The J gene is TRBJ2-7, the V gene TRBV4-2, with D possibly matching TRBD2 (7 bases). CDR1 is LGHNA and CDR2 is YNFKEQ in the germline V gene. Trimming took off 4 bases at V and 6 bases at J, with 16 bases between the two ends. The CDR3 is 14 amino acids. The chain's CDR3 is CASSRGGASGEQYF. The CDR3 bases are TGTGCCAGCAGCCGGGGGGGGGCCTCTGGCGAGCAGTACTTC.

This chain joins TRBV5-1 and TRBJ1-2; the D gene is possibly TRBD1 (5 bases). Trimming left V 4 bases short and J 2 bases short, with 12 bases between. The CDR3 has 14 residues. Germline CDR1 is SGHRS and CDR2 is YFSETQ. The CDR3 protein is CASSLGHSNYGYTF. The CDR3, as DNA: TGCGCCAGCAGCCTAGGACATTCGAACTATGGCTACACCTTC.

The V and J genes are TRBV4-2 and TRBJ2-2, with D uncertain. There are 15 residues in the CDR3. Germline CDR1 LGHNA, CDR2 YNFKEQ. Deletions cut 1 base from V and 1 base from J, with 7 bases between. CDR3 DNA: TGTGCCAGCAGCCAAGTGGCGGTGAACACCGGGGAGCTGTTTTTT. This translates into CASSQVAVNTGELFF.

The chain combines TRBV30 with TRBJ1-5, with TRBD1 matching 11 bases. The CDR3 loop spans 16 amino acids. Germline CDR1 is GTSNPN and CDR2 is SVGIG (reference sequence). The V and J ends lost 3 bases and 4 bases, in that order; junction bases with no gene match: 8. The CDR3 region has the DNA TGTGCCTGGAGCCGTTCCGGGACAGGGGGAAATCAGCCCCAGCATTTT. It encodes CAWSRSGTGGNQPQHF.

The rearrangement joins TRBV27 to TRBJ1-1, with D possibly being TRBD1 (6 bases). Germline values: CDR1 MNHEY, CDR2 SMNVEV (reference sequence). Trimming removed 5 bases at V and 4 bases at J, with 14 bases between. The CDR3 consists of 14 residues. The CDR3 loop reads CASSGNRAFTEAFF. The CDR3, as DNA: TGTGCCAGCAGTGGAAACAGGGCGTTCACTGAAGCTTTCTTT.

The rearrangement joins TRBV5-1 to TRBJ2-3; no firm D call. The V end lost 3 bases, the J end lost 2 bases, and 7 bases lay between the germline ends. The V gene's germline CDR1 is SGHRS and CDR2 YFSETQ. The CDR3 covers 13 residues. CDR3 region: CASSSTVTDTQYF. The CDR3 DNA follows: TGCGCCAGCAGCTCGACTGTCACAGATACGCAGTATTTT. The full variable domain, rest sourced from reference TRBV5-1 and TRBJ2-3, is KAGVTQTPRYLIKTRGQQVTLSCSPISGHRSVSWYQQTPGQGLQFLFEYFSETQRNKGNFPGRFSGRQFSNSRSEMNVSTLELGDSALYLCASSSTVTDTQYFGPGTRLTVL.

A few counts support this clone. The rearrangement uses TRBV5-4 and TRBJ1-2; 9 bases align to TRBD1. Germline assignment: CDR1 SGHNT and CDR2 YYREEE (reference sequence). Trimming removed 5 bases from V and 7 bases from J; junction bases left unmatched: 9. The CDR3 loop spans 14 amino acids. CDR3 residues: CASSSPGQGFGYTF. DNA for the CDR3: TGTGCCAGCAGTAGTCCGGGACAGGGATTTGGCTACACCTTC.

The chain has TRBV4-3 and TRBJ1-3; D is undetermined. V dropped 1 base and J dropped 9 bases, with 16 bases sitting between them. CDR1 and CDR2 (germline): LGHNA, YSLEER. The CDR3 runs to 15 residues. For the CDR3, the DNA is TGCGCCAGCAGCCAAGGTTCCCTCGTGACGCCCACCATATATTTT. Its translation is CASSQGSLVTPTIYF.

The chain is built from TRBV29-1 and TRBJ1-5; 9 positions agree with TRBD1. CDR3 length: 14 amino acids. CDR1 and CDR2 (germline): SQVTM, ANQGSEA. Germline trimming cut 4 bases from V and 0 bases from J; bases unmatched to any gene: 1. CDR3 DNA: TGCAGCGTTGGGGGACAGGGTAGCAATCAGCCCCAGCATTTT. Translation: CSVGGQGSNQPQHF.

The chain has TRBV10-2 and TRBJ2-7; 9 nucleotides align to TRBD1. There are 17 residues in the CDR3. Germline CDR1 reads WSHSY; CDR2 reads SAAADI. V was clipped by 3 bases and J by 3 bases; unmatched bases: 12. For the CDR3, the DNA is TGCGCCAGCAGTGACCCCCGGGGGACAGGGAAACTCTACGAGCAGTACTTC. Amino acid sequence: CASSDPRGTGKLYEQYF.

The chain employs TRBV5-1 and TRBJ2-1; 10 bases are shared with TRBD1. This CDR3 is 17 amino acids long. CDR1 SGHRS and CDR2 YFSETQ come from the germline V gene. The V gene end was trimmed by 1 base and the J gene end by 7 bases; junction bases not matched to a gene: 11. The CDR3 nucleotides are TGCGCCAGCAGCTTGACGACCGGGACAGGGGTGTGGAATGAGCAGTTCTTC. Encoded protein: CASSLTTGTGVWNEQFF.

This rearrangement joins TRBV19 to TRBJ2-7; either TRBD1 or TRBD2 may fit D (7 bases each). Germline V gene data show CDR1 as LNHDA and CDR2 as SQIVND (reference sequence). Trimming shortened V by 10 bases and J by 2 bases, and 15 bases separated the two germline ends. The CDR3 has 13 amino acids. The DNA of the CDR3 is TGTGCCACCAGACAGGGAGGGACCTACGAGCAGTACTTC. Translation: CATRQGGTYEQYF. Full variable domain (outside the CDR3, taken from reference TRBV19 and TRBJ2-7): DGGITQSPKYLFRKEGQNVTLSCEQNLNHDAMYWYRQDPGQGLRLIYYSQIVNDFQKGDIAEGYSVSREKKESFPLTVTSAQKNPTAFYLCATRQGGTYEQYFGPGTRLTVT.

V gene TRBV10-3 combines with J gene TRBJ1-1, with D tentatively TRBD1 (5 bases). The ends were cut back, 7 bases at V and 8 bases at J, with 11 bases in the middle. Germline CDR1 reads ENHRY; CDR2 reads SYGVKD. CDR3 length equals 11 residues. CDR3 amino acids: CAIKGEGEAFF. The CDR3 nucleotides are TGTGCCATCAAAGGGGAAGGAGAAGCTTTCTTT.

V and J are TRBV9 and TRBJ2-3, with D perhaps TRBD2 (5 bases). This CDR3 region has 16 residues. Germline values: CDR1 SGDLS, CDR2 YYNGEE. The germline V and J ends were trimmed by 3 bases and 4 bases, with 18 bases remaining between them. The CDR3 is CASSALSPLVPDTQYF. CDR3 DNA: TGTGCCAGCAGCGCCCTTAGCCCACTAGTTCCAGATACGCAGTATTTT.

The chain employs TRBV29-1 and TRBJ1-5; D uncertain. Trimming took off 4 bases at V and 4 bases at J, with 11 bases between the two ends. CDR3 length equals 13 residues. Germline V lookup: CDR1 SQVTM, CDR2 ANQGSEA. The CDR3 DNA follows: TGCAGCGTTGCGTCAACGGAGAATCAGCCCCAGCATTTT. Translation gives CSVASTENQPQHF.

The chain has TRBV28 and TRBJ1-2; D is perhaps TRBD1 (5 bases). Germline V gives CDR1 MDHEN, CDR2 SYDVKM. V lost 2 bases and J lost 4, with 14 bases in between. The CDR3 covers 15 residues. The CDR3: CASSLPGTESYGYTF. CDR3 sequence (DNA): TGTGCCAGCAGTTTACCCGGGACGGAATCCTATGGCTACACCTTC.